Listed below are T cell receptor beta chains from one sample, sequenced in a study of T cells after yellow fever vaccination. Each CDR3 protein gets one entry after TCRdb re-called the 5' RACE reads with MiXCR. The sample holds roughly 300,000 distinct CDR3 sequences, around 6.8% seen once. Sequenced material: PBMCs, taken approximately 40 days after the first yellow fever vaccination. These receptors came from a young man who received the YFV17D yellow fever vaccine. CDR3s include the opening cysteine and the closing phenylalanine or tryptophan. A D gene is named only where the DNA matches it firmly. The size of a clone is reported for some rows only, either as once, few or many, or as a class for expanded clones.

CDR3: CASSGGATTGELFF
DNA: TGTGCCAGCAGCGGCGGGGCGACCACCGGGGAGCTGTTTTTT
size: few
J: TRBJ2-2
D: -
V: TRBV9
length: 14

CDR3: CASSLRRRSLDEQFF
DNA: TGTGCCAGCAGCCTCCGACGGAGGTCCCTAGATGAGCAGTTCTTC
size: -
J: TRBJ2-1
D: -
V: TRBV14
length: 15

CDR3: CASEEGYGYTF
DNA: TGTGCCAGTGAAGAGGGCTATGGCTACACCTTC
size: -
J: TRBJ1-2
D: -
V: TRBV18
length: 11

CDR3: CASSQGGPPEETQYF
DNA: TGTGCCAGCAGCCAAGGGGGACCGCCGGAGGAGACCCAGTACTTC
size: -
J: TRBJ2-5
D: -
V: TRBV3-1
length: 15

CDR3: CSAQSSSGNTIYF
DNA: TGCAGCGCCCAGTCGAGCTCTGGAAACACCATATATTTT
size: few
J: TRBJ1-3
D: -
V: TRBV29-1
length: 13

CDR3: CASSFWTGGGFGNEQFF
DNA: TGTGCCAGCAGCTTCTGGACAGGCGGGGGTTTCGGCAATGAGCAGTTCTTC
size: few
J: TRBJ2-1
D: -
V: TRBV7-2
length: 17

CDR3: CASRRAQGREKLFF
DNA: TGTGCCAGCAGGCGCGCACAGGGACGGGAAAAACTGTTTTTT
size: -
J: TRBJ1-4
D: -
V: TRBV12-3/TRBV12-4
length: 14

CDR3: CASSLEDGETQYF
DNA: TGCGCCAGCAGCTTGGAGGATGGGGAGACCCAGTACTTC
size: many
J: TRBJ2-5
D: -
V: TRBV5-1
length: 13

CDR3: CASSPRPQHF
DNA: TGTGCCAGCAGCCCTAGACCCCAGCATTTT
size: few
J: TRBJ1-5
D: -
V: TRBV4-2
length: 10

CDR3: CASSRGTGTYEQYF
DNA: TGTGCCAGTAGCCGAGGGACAGGGACCTACGAGCAGTACTTC
size: few
J: TRBJ2-7
D: TRBD1
V: TRBV19
length: 14

CDR3: CSLAVSSYNEQFF
DNA: TGCAGCTTGGCCGTTAGCTCCTACAATGAGCAGTTCTTC
size: few
J: TRBJ2-1
D: -
V: TRBV29-1
length: 13

CDR3: CASSVEGVSSYNEQFF
DNA: TGTGCCAGCAGCGTAGAGGGAGTTAGTTCCTACAATGAGCAGTTCTTC
size: few
J: TRBJ2-1
D: -
V: TRBV9
length: 16

CDR3: CASSQDLGNGYTF
DNA: TGCGCCAGCAGCCAAGATCTGGGGAATGGCTACACCTTC
size: -
J: TRBJ1-2
D: -
V: TRBV4-1
length: 13

CDR3: CASSLWTSGEQFF
DNA: TGCGCCAGCAGCTTGTGGACCAGTGGTGAGCAGTTCTTC
size: -
J: TRBJ2-1
D: -
V: TRBV5-1
length: 13

CDR3: CASSQRTEAFF
DNA: TGTGCCAGTAGTCAACGCACTGAAGCTTTCTTT
size: many
J: TRBJ1-1
D: -
V: TRBV19
length: 11

CDR3: CASSLEPEGEQFF
DNA: TGCGCCAGCAGCTTGGAGCCAGAAGGTGAGCAGTTCTTC
size: few
J: TRBJ2-1
D: -
V: TRBV5-1
length: 13

CDR3: CASSYSPGQGNTEAFF
DNA: TGTGCCAGCAGTTACTCGCCCGGACAGGGGAACACTGAAGCTTTCTTT
size: -
J: TRBJ1-1
D: TRBD1
V: TRBV6-5
length: 16

CDR3: CASSYSGTANTEAFF
DNA: TGTGCCAGCAGTTACTCCGGGACAGCTAACACTGAAGCTTTCTTT
size: -
J: TRBJ1-1
D: TRBD1
V: TRBV6-5
length: 15

CDR3: CASSPGVSSYNEQFF
DNA: TGCGCCAGTAGCCCCGGGGTAAGCTCCTACAATGAGCAGTTCTTC
size: many
J: TRBJ2-1
D: -
V: TRBV5-1
length: 15

CDR3: CASSWTLRLASGEPNTGELFF
DNA: TGTGCCAGCAGTTGGACCCTTCGGTTAGCGAGCGGGGAGCCAAACACCGGGGAGCTGTTTTTT
size: few
J: TRBJ2-2
D: TRBD2
V: TRBV12-3/TRBV12-4
length: 21

CDR3: CASSFIGREGQETQYF
DNA: TGTGCCAGCAGCTTCATTGGTAGGGAGGGTCAAGAGACCCAGTACTTC
size: -
J: TRBJ2-5
D: TRBD2
V: TRBV7-9
length: 16

CDR3: CATSQPLGRGSQGQVGNEQFF
DNA: TGTGCCACCAGCCAACCATTAGGGAGGGGGAGCCAGGGTCAAGTCGGTAATGAGCAGTTCTTC
size: few
J: TRBJ2-1
D: -
V: TRBV24-1
length: 21

CDR3: CASRSLTGNRETQYF
DNA: TGTGCCAGCCGATCCTTGACAGGAAACAGGGAGACCCAGTACTTC
size: -
J: TRBJ2-5
D: -
V: TRBV27
length: 15

CDR3: CASSYSGTTHYEQYF
DNA: TGTGCCAGCAGTTATTCCGGGACTACGCACTACGAGCAGTACTTC
size: -
J: TRBJ2-7
D: TRBD2
V: TRBV6-5
length: 15

CDR3: CASSVLTGTRDNEQFF
DNA: TGTGCCAGCAGTGTCCTGACCGGGACCCGAGACAATGAGCAGTTCTTC
size: few
J: TRBJ2-1
D: -
V: TRBV6-1
length: 16